This TCR beta chain comes out of a study of patients and donors after allogeneic stem cell transplantation (dated by TCRdb to between 2020 and 2021). The library relied on RT-PCR. The sequencing machine was a NextSeq 550. TCRdb took the public reads, trimmed them with fastp at Q25, ran MiXCR for clone calling and kept in-frame beta chains. A single entry per CDR3 protein holds the most common genes and DNA from its merged rows. The sample table records some 960,000 distinct CDR3 sequences; more than 15% of these occur just once. In total, the top ten clones hold 6% of the sample. This clonotype was seen repeatedly, ten times or more. Its antigen is currently not known. No qualities accompany the bases; no much larger clone lies one base away. From the cysteine through the phenylalanine, the CDR3 covers 15 amino acids. This entry keeps only the CDR3 DNA: 45 bases, framed from base 1. Via the germline V gene, CDR1 is MGHDK and CDR2 SYGVNS. Trimmed from V: 3 bases; trimmed from J: 4 bases; junction bases lacking a gene match: 3.

The sequence was obtained from a human donor who was either an allogeneic HSCT recipient or a stem cell or donor lymphocyte infusion donor (not recorded which). It is not recorded whose cells these are; they may come from a transplant donor. Sequencing used blood, either unsorted or a sorted T cell fraction (not recorded which). In this chain, TRBV25-1 is recombined with TRBJ2-3; TRBD1 fits 11 bases in the junction. In nucleotide form, the sequence is TGTGCCAGCAGTGAGGGGGGACAGGGGGCAGATACGCAGTATTTT. The translation is CASSEGGQGADTQYF.